Here is one T cell receptor (beta chain) with its context. What this receptor recognizes is not known. Base qualities are not at hand, and no much larger clone is one base apart. Other DNA variants within this sample encode the same CDR3. These data are taken from a study of shared clonotypes between healthy human individuals (dated by TCRdb to between 2020 and 2021). With respect to the entire study: Two women and a few men aged 18 to 49 years were included in the cohort. For each donor, CD4 naive and CD4 memory were each given three plates, CD8 naive was given two plates, and CD8 memory was given one plate. The study deeply sequenced blood TCR repertoires of five healthy adults to estimate repertoire size and the extent of clonotype sharing between individuals. Different laboratories and diverse techniques were used to prepare libraries and sequence TCR repertoires, to increase sequencing depth and limit assay-specific biases. Between about 0.94 and 10 billion PBMCs per donor were obtained by leukapheresis. The research as a whole found: Estimated clonotype richness was generally larger for naive than for memory subsets. Rarefaction of sorted-subset datasets indicated incomplete sequencing despite the large sequencing depth. Only blood was sampled, and tissue TCR repertoires likely differ from those in blood. Compared with non-shared clonotypes, clonotypes shared by all four sorted-subset donors had higher generation probabilities. Sharing across several donors was observed for about 5% of naive CD4, 3% to 3.5% of naive CD8, 2% to 2.5% of memory CD4, and about 0.38% of memory CD8 clonotypes. Because the study included a small number of donors, the genetic and exposure-history diversity represented was limited. Pairwise subsampling indicated that sequencing depth was expected to affect the degree of clonotype sharing among donors.

V loses 0 bases, J loses 4 bases, and the germline ends lie 13 bases apart. Reading the germline V gene gives CDR1 SGHRS and CDR2 YFSETQ. The CDR3 measures 15 amino acids from cysteine to phenylalanine. Just the 45-base CDR3 DNA is kept, in frame starting at base 1. The donors were healthy, HIV-negative adults who had no recently reported acute infections or vaccinations. All donors were Caucasian adults living in Nashville, Tennessee, USA. CD4+ T cells were enriched by magnetic negative selection; naive cells were then positively selected on CD45RA, and the negative fraction formed the memory subset. After blood collection by leukapheresis, PBMCs were isolated using Ficoll-Histopaque density gradient centrifugation and then cryopreserved in the vapor phase of liquid nitrogen. Analytical flow cytometry was used to check the purity and quantity of every magnetically sorted T cell population. Genomic DNA was isolated from each sorted fraction and quantified by UV absorbance on a Nanodrop 2000c.

Using the deep immunoSEQ assay, multiplex PCR amplified TCR CDR3 regions from genomic DNA. Extracted genomic DNA from each cell subset was distributed evenly across all wells of several immunoSEQ 96-well plates, and each plate was treated as a replicate. For sorted subsets, approximately 210 ng genomic DNA, equal to about 30,000 T cell genomes, was loaded into each replicate PCR. The purified libraries were quantified using a Qubit 3.0 fluorometer, sized with a Bioanalyzer 2100, and then quantified again using the KAPA Library Quantification kit. Each immunoSEQ 96-well plate was sequenced on its own single-read 150-cycle Illumina NextSeq 550 flow cell. The study's own analysis went as follows. Because the immunoSEQ output held only junctional sequences and lacked quality scores, the filtering could not match the filtering applied to full-length reads. To assign V/J genes and CDR3, sequences were annotated using PyIR, a Python wrapper for IgBLAST v1.9, with IMGT germline references. Reads with weak V/J assignments (E-value above 1e-6), missing CDR3, stop codons, out-of-frame junctions, or ambiguous translated residues were removed. V3J clonotypes were defined as sequences sharing the same inferred V gene, J gene, and CDR3 amino acid sequence. Percentage overlap between repertoires was calculated by dividing the number of shared unique clonotypes by the size of the smaller repertoire. Repertoire richness was assessed with RTK rarefaction, the Chao1 estimator, and Recon v2.1 estimates of unobserved clonotypes. OLGA was used to compute generation probabilities for all TCRbeta clonotypes that the gDNA method yielded from a few donors. This is the immuneACCESS table as TCRdb keeps it, with only in-frame sequences that have V and J called. A part of the clones is gone; compared with another copy, unresolved V genes explain less than half, and the rest is unexplained. The V and J calls and clone size come from that table; D and trimming were worked out from the DNA. This sample gives under 2.5 million clones in total; about nine tenths of them show up just once. Jointly, the top ten make up 0.3% to 0.4% of the sample.

This TCR was sampled from a man between 18 and 29 years old in good health. Some clones in this sample may be carry-over from other donors' samples. The source material was naive CD4+ T cells from PBMCs. Sample cell subset or site, as interpreted from the label and publication: CD45RA+ positively selected. The chain is encoded by TRBV5-1 joined to TRBJ1-1; 5 matching bases give a weak D call of TRBD1. In nucleotide form, the sequence is TGCGCCAGCAGCTTGGAAGCGGGGGTGGGCACTGAAGCTTTCTTT. It translates to CASSLEAGVGTEAFF.